Included here is one TCR beta chain sequence, with context. Autoimmune disease history or systemic immunosuppression led to patients being barred. The sample comes from a study of OX40 agonist ivuxolimab in advanced cancers. CDR3 length: 15 amino acids. V was clipped by 5 bases and J by 0 bases, with 11 bases between them. Germline V gene data show CDR1 as SGHTA and CDR2 as FQGNSA. TCRdb keeps only in-frame clones here, not all; method: immunoSEQ multiplex PCR. The data show 40,000 to 55,000 clones, with just over 85% seen just once and around 3.4% held by the top ten. This TCR derives from an adult with an advanced solid tumor such as melanoma, head and neck, liver or kidney cancer. This material consisted of CD4+ or CD8+ T cells sorted from blood, taken in a trial of the OX40 agonist ivuxolimab. The V call is TRBV7-2, the J call TRBJ2-1; D is uncertain. The CDR3 protein is CASSLFRSSYNEQFF. The CDR3 DNA reads TGTGCCAGCAGCCTTTTCCGGAGCTCCTACAATGAGCAGTTCTTC.